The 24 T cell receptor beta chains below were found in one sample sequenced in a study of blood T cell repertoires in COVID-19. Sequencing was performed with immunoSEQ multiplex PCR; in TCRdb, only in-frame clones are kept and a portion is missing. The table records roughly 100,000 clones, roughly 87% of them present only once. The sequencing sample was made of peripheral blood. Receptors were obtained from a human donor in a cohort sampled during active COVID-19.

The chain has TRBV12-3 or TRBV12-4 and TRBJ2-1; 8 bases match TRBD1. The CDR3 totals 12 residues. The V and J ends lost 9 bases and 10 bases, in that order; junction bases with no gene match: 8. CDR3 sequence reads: CASRARDREQFF. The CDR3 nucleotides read TGTGCCAGTAGGGCCCGGGACAGGGAGCAGTTCTTC.

CDR3 residues: CASSLQGLATYNEQFF. CDR3 bases: TGTGCCAGCAGTTTACAGGGACTAGCGACCTACAATGAGCAGTTCTTC. V usage is TRBV28 and J usage is TRBJ2-1; TRBD2 matches at 10 bases. Unmatched junction bases numbered 3, after V lost 2 bases and J lost 2 bases. Looked up from germline, CDR1 is MDHEN and CDR2 is SYDVKM. The CDR3 spans 16 residues.

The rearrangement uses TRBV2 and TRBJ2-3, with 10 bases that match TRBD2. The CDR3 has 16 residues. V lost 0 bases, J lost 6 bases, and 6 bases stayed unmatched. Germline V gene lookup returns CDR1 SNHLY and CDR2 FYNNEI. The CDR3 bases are TGTGCCAGCAGTGAAGCTTTGAGCGGGAGGGGTGATACGCAGTATTTT. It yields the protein CASSEALSGRGDTQYF.

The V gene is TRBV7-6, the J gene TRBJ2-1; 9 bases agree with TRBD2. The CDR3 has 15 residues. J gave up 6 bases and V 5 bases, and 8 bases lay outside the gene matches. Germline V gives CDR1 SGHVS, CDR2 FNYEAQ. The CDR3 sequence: CASSQGSGGFNEQFF. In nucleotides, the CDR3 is TGTGCCAGCAGCCAGGGTAGCGGGGGATTCAATGAGCAGTTCTTC.

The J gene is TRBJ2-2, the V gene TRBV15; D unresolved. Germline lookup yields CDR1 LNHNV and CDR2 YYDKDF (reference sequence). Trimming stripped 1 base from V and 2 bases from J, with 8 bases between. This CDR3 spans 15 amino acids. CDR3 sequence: CATSRGSVNTGELFF. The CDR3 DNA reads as TGTGCCACCAGCAGAGGGTCAGTTAACACCGGGGAGCTGTTTTTT.

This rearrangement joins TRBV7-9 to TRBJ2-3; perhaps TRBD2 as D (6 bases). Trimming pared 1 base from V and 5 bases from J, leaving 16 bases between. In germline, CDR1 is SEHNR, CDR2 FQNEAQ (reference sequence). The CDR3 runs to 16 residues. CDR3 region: CASSLGTTSNEDTQYF. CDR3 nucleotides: TGTGCCAGCAGCTTAGGGACGACTAGTAATGAAGATACGCAGTATTTT.

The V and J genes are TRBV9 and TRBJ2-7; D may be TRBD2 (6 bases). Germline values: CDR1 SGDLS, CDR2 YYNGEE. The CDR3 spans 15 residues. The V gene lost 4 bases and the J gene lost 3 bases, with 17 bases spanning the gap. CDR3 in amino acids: CASSPGASGLYEQYF. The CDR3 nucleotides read TGTGCCAGCAGCCCGGGAGCGTCGGGTCTCTACGAGCAGTACTTC.

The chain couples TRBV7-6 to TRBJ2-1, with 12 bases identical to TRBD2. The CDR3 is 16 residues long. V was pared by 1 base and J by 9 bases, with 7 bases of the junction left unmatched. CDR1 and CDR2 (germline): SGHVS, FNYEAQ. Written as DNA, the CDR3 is TGTGCCAGCAGCTTAGTGACTAGCGGGGGCAAGGGTGAGCAGTTCTTC. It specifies CASSLVTSGGKGEQFF.

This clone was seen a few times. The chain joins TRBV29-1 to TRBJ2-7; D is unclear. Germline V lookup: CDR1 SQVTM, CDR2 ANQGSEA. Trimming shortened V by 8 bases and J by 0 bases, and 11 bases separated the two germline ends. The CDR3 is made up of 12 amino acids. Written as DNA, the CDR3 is TGCAGCTGCCAAGCCGACTCCTACGAGCAGTACTTC. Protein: CSCQADSYEQYF.

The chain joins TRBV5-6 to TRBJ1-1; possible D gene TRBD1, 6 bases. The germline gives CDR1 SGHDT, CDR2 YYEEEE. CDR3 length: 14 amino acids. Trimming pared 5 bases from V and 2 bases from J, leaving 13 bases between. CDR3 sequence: CASSFGQINTEAFF. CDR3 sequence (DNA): TGTGCCAGCAGTTTTGGACAGATTAACACTGAAGCTTTCTTT.

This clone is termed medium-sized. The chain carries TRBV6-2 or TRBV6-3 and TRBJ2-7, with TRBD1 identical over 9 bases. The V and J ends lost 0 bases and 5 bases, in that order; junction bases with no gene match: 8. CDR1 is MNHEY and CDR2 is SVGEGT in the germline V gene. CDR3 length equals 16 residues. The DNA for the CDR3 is TGTGCCAGCAGTTACTCGGGACAGGGATATTGGAACGAGCAGTACTTC. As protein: CASSYSGQGYWNEQYF.

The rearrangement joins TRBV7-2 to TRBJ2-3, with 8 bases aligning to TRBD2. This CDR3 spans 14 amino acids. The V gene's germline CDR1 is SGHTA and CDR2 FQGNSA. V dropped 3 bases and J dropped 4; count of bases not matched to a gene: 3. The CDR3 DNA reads TGTGCCAGCAGCTTGGGCGGGAGGTCAGATACGCAGTATTTT. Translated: CASSLGGRSDTQYF.

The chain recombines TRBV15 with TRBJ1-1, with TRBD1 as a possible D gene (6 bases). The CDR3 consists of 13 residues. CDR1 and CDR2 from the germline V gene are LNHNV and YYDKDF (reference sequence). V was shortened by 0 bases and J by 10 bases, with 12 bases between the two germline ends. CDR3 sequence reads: CATSRDQLQGAFF. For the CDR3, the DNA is TGTGCCACCAGCAGAGATCAGTTACAGGGAGCTTTCTTT.

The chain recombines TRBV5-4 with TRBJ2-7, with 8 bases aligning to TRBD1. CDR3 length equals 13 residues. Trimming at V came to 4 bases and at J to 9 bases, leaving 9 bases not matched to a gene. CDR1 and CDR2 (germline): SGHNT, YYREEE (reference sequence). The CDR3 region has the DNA TGTGCCAGCAGCGGCCCGGGACAGGCTGGGCAGTACTTC. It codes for CASSGPGQAGQYF.

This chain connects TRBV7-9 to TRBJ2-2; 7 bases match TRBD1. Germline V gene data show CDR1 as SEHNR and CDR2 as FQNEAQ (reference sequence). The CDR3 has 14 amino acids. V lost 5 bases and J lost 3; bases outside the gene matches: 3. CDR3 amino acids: CASSGTGDTGELFF. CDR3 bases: TGTGCCAGCAGCGGAACAGGGGACACCGGGGAGCTGTTTTTT.

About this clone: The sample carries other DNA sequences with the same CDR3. CDR3 coding DNA: TGCGCCAGCAGCTTGGCCCTCGCAGGCCCAGGGGAGCTGTTTTTT. Its translation is CASSLALAGPGELFF. This rearrangement joins TRBV5-1 to TRBJ2-2, with D unclear. Trimming cost V 0 bases and J 8 bases, with 14 bases left between them. This CDR3 has 15 residues. Germline V CDR1 and CDR2: SGHRS, YFSETQ.

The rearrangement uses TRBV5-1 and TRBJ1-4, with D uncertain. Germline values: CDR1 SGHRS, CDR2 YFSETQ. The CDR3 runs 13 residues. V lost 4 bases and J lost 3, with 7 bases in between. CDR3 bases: TGCGCCAGCAGCCAGGCCCCTAATGAAAAACTGTTTTTT. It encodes CASSQAPNEKLFF.

CDR3 amino acids: CASSPGTGGQQYF. As DNA, the CDR3 is TGTGCCAGCAGCCCAGGGACAGGGGGACAGCAGTACTTC. This chain uses TRBV13 with TRBJ2-7; 11 bases map to TRBD1. Germline V CDR1 and CDR2: PRHDT, FYEKMQ (reference sequence). After removal of 5 bases from V and 8 bases from J, the junction contained 5 bases not matched to a gene. The CDR3 loop spans 13 amino acids.

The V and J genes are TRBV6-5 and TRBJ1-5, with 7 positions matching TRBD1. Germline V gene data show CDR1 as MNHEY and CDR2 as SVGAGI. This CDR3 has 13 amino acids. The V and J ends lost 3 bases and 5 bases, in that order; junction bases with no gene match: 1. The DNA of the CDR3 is TGTGCCAGCAGTTATACAGGGGATCAGCCCCAGCATTTT. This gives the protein CASSYTGDQPQHF.

The CDR3 here is CASIAFDDGYTF. CDR3 DNA: TGTGCCAGCATCGCGTTTGATGATGGCTACACCTTC. The gene calls are TRBV12-3 or TRBV12-4 and TRBJ1-2; D unresolved. Trimming shortened V by 7 bases and J by 6 bases, and 12 bases separated the two germline ends. The CDR3 is 12 residues long.

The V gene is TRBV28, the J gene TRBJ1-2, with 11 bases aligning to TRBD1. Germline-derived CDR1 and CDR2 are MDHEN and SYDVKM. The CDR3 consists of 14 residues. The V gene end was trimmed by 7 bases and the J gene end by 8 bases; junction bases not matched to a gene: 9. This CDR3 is CASKSGQGARGYTF. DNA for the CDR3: TGTGCCAGCAAATCAGGACAGGGGGCGCGGGGCTACACCTTC.

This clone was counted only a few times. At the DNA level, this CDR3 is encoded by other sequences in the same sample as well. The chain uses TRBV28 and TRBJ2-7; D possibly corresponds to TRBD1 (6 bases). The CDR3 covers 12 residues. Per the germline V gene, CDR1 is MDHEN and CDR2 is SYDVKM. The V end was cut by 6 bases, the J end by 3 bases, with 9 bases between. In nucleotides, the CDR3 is TGTGCCAGCAGCCAGGGGAGCTACGAGCAGTACTTC. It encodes CASSQGSYEQYF.

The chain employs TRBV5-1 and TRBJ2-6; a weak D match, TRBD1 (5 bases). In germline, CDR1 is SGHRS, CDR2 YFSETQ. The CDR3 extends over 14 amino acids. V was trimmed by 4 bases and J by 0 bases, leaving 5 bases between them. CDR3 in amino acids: CASSDSSGANVLTF. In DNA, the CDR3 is TGCGCCAGCAGCGACAGCTCTGGGGCCAACGTCCTGACTTTC.

The CDR3 DNA follows: TGTGCCAGCAGCTTTACCGGACAGGGGGCAGATACGCAGTATTTT. This codes for CASSFTGQGADTQYF. The chain employs TRBV7-9 and TRBJ2-3; 10 nucleotides line up with TRBD1. After removal of 3 bases from V and 4 bases from J, the junction contained 4 bases not matched to a gene. Germline V gene data show CDR1 as SEHNR and CDR2 as FQNEAQ (reference sequence). The CDR3 contains 15 residues.